This TCR beta chain derives from a study of OX40 agonist ivuxolimab in advanced cancers. Across the study: Partial responses were achieved by three patients, of whom one had hepatocellular carcinoma and two had cutaneous melanoma.

The V and J ends lost 3 bases and 1 base respectively, with 10 bases between them. CDR1 is SGDLS and CDR2 is YYNGEE in the germline V gene. The CDR3 sequence is 14 residues long. The repertoire was sequenced with immunoSEQ multiplex PCR; TCRdb's copy has only in-frame clones and lacks some. There are approximately 70,000 clones in the sample; 75% to 95% occur only once, and under 7.5% lies in the top ten. This clonotype was obtained from an adult with an advanced solid tumor such as melanoma, head and neck, liver or kidney cancer. The starting material was CD4+ or CD8+ T cells sorted from blood, obtained in a trial of the OX40 agonist ivuxolimab. The chain employs TRBV9 and TRBJ2-5; no clear D gene. CDR3 loop: CASSADGLQETQYF. In DNA form, the CDR3 reads TGTGCCAGCAGCGCCGACGGGCTCCAAGAGACCCAGTACTTC.